The rows below give T cell receptor beta chains drawn from one sample of a study of blood T cell repertoires in COVID-19. TCRdb keeps only in-frame clones here, not all; method: immunoSEQ multiplex PCR. The table records roughly 260,000 clones, approximately 86% of them present only once. Sequenced sample: peripheral blood. All receptors derive from a man aged 40-50 years who had recovered from COVID-19. Each CDR3 is given with its conserved first and last residue. A D gene is named only where the DNA matches it firmly. The size of a clone is reported for some rows only, either as once, few or many, or as a class for expanded clones.

V,D,size,J,DNA,CDR3
TRBV4-3,NA,NA,TRBJ2-7,TGCGCCAGCAGCCAAGGGTGGCAGGGTAGCGAGCAGTACTTC,CASSQGWQGSEQYF
TRBV15,NA,NA,TRBJ2-5,TGTGCCACCAGCAGAGTAAACAGGGACCAAGAGACCCAGTACTTC,CATSRVNRDQETQYF
TRBV28,NA,NA,TRBJ2-1,TGTGCCAGCAGTCCCGCCGGGACACACAATGAGCAGTTCTTC,CASSPAGTHNEQFF
TRBV23-1,TRBD2,NA,TRBJ2-7,TGCGCCAGCAGTCCAAACGGACTAAGCGGGAGGGCCTGGTCCTACGAGCAGTACTTC,CASSPNGLSGRAWSYEQYF
TRBV23-1,NA,few,TRBJ1-2,TGCGCCTGTGGCCCTCGTCCCTACACCTTC,CACGPRPYTF
TRBV28,TRBD1,NA,TRBJ1-5,TGTGCCAGCAGTTTATCAGGGGGATTAGGACAGCCCCAGCATTTT,CASSLSGGLGQPQHF
TRBV15,TRBD1,NA,TRBJ2-1,TGTGCCACCAGCAGGTCAGGGGGAAATGAGCAGTTCTTC,CATSRSGGNEQFF
TRBV3-1/TRBV3-2,TRBD2,NA,TRBJ2-7,TGTGCCAGCAGCCAAGATGGAGCGGGAGGCCCCGGCGAGCAGTACTTC,CASSQDGAGGPGEQYF
TRBV24-1,NA,NA,TRBJ2-7,TGTGCGGTAAGGGCCAAGCGGGCAGCAGCCTACGAGCAGTACTTC,CAVRAKRAAAYEQYF
TRBV19,TRBD2,once,TRBJ2-7,TGTGCCAGTAGCTCCTCCACTAGCGGGGGAGGCGAGCAGTACTTC,CASSSSTSGGGEQYF
TRBV19,TRBD1,once,TRBJ2-2,TGTGCCAGCGCCCGGACAGGGGTTAACACCGGGGAGCTGTTTTTT,CASARTGVNTGELFF
TRBV6-5,NA,NA,TRBJ2-5,TGTGCCAGCAGTTACTCAATCGCAGTGAAAGAGACCCAGTACTTC,CASSYSIAVKETQYF
TRBV7-8,NA,once,TRBJ2-7,TGTGCCAGCAGCCACCCCGAGGTTGATTACGAGCAGTACTTC,CASSHPEVDYEQYF
TRBV9,NA,NA,TRBJ2-1,TGTGCCAGCAGCCTAGCACGGGAGTACAATGAGCAGTTCTTC,CASSLAREYNEQFF
TRBV27,NA,NA,TRBJ2-1,TGTGCCAGCAGTCCAACGGACAATGAGCAGTTCTTC,CASSPTDNEQFF
TRBV18,NA,NA,TRBJ1-4,TGTGCCAGCTCACCAAAAGAAGCAAATGAACTGTTTTTT,CASSPKEANELFF
TRBV19,NA,NA,TRBJ1-1,TGTGCCAGTAGTGAGAGGGGGTCGAACACTGAAGCTTTCTTT,CASSERGSNTEAFF
TRBV10-3,TRBD2,NA,TRBJ2-3,TGTGCCATCGGGGAAGCGGGGGGGAAAATCACAGATACGCAGTATTTT,CAIGEAGGKITDTQYF
TRBV29-1,NA,NA,TRBJ1-4,TGCAGCGTTGCCCAGGCCGCTAATGAAAAACTGTTTTTT,CSVAQAANEKLFF
TRBV4-2,TRBD2,NA,TRBJ2-2,TGTGCCAGCAGCCAAGATATAGGACTAGTAGCCGGGGAGCTGTTTTTT,CASSQDIGLVAGELFF
TRBV7-9,NA,NA,TRBJ1-1,TGTGCCAGCAGCCAGGGGGCTTTCTTT,CASSQGAFF
TRBV10-3,TRBD1,once,TRBJ2-2,TGTGCCATCAGGGACAGGGGGGACACCGGGGAGCTGTTTTTT,CAIRDRGDTGELFF
TRBV9,NA,NA,TRBJ2-2,TGTGCCAGCAGCGTAGGTCAGCGAGCCGGGGAGCTGTTTTTT,CASSVGQRAGELFF
TRBV7-9,TRBD1,NA,TRBJ1-1,TGTGCCAGCAGCCCCCCAGGGGGCGCCTCGAACACTGAAGCTTTCTTT,CASSPPGGASNTEAFF
TRBV7-9,NA,NA,TRBJ1-6,TGTGCCAGCAGCTTCCGACGGGATAATTCACCCCTCCACTTT,CASSFRRDNSPLHF
TRBV29-1,NA,NA,TRBJ2-7,TGCAGCGTTGAATCCGGGGGAAACAACGAGCAGTACTTC,CSVESGGNNEQYF
TRBV7-9,TRBD1,NA,TRBJ1-2,TGTGCCACCGCCGACAGGGGCGATGGCTACACCTTC,CATADRGDGYTF
TRBV2,NA,NA,TRBJ2-4,TGTGCCAGCAGCGGACTAGCCAAAAACATTCAGTACTTC,CASSGLAKNIQYF
TRBV7-2,NA,NA,TRBJ2-3,TGTGCCAGCAGCAAGTCGGGGGATCTAGCCACGCAGTATTTT,CASSKSGDLATQYF
TRBV10-3,TRBD2,NA,TRBJ2-7,TGTGCCATCAGTGGAGCTACTAGCGGGAGACGGGACGAGCAGTACTTC,CAISGATSGRRDEQYF
TRBV7-9,TRBD2,NA,TRBJ2-1,TGTGCCAGCAGCCCGACTAGCGGGCAATACAATGAGCAGTTCTTC,CASSPTSGQYNEQFF
TRBV2,TRBD2,NA,TRBJ2-5,TGTGCCAGCACTCGGCTAGCGGGCGGACAAGAGACCCAGTACTTC,CASTRLAGGQETQYF
TRBV19,NA,NA,TRBJ2-6,TGTGCCAGTAGTGTCTTGACAGCCTCTGGGGCCAACGTCCTGACTTTC,CASSVLTASGANVLTF
TRBV19,NA,NA,TRBJ2-7,TGTGCCAGTAGTACAACAGGGTCGCTCTCCTACGAGCAGTACTTC,CASSTTGSLSYEQYF
TRBV18,NA,NA,TRBJ2-5,TGTGCCAGCTCACCCTTGCGGCAAGAGACCCAGTACTTC,CASSPLRQETQYF
TRBV18,TRBD1,once,TRBJ1-1,TGTGCCAGCTCACTGGACAGGGGGACGAACACTGAAGCTTTCTTT,CASSLDRGTNTEAFF
TRBV15,TRBD1,once,TRBJ2-7,TGTGCCACCAGCAGAGTGAGGGACAGGTTGTCCTACGAGCAGTACTTC,CATSRVRDRLSYEQYF
TRBV25-1,TRBD2,NA,TRBJ2-1,TGTGCCAGCGCCTCAGGACTAGCGGGATATGAGCAGTTCTTC,CASASGLAGYEQFF
TRBV24-1,NA,NA,TRBJ2-3,TGTGCCACCAGTGATTTGGTTCGGGTTTTCACAGATACGCAGTATTTT,CATSDLVRVFTDTQYF
TRBV9,NA,NA,TRBJ1-1,TGTGCCAGCACGGGGGTCGTGGACACTGAAGCTTTCTTT,CASTGVVDTEAFF
TRBV5-4,TRBD1,NA,TRBJ2-1,TGTGCCAGCAGCTTGGGACCGGGACAGGGGTTTACGAATGAGCAGTTCTTC,CASSLGPGQGFTNEQFF
TRBV5-1,TRBD2,NA,TRBJ2-7,TGCGCCAGCAGCTTCGGACTAGCGGGAGTCGAGCAGTACTTC,CASSFGLAGVEQYF
TRBV29-1,NA,NA,TRBJ2-1,TGCAGCGTTGACCCCGTGACAAGGTGGGCTAACAATGAGCAGTTCTTC,CSVDPVTRWANNEQFF
TRBV7-9,NA,NA,TRBJ2-1,TGTGCCAGCAGCTTAGAACTTCTAACTTACAATGAGCAGTTCTTC,CASSLELLTYNEQFF
TRBV19,NA,NA,TRBJ1-2,TGTGCCAGTAGTCGCTCGGGGGGCGCTCATGGCTACACCTTC,CASSRSGGAHGYTF